This TCR beta chain was identified during a study of cytomegalovirus exposure and HLA in healthy donors. Findings of the study overall: In a later analysis, about 17,000 TCR beta sequences were associated with HLA alleles at 0.05 false discovery rate.

The CDR3 covers 14 residues. From germline, CDR1 is SGHNT and CDR2 YYREEE (reference sequence). Unmatched junction bases numbered 7, after V lost 5 bases and J lost 6 bases. As to this clone: Its antigen remains unknown.

A multiplex PCR was run with 60 Vbeta primers and 13 Jbeta primers. Clones were read by immunoSEQ multiplex PCR, and TCRdb kept only the in-frame ones, dropping some. Of some 160,000 clones detected, around three quarters appear once; the ten largest clones hold under 0.9%. The genes are TRBV5-4 and TRBJ2-7; TRBD2 matches 11 bases. The sequencing input was PBMCs. This TCR derives from a woman aged 40 to 55 in good health and CMV-seronegative. In nucleotides, the CDR3 is TGTGCCAGCAGAATAGCGGGAGGGCCGCGCGAGCAGTACTTC. Protein product: CASRIAGGPREQYF.